This section outlines one TCR beta chain sequence together with its context. This clone was seen a few times. Its antigen is still unknown. Qualities for individual bases were not recorded, and no much larger clone is one base off. The sample comes from a study of blood T cell repertoires in COVID-19 (dated by TCRdb to 2018 to 2021). A note on the overall study: The collaborator samples originated in the United States, Italy and Spain and spanned the acute and convalescent phases of COVID-19. The material from the prospective study consisted of cDNA or gDNA derived from T cells, B-cell-depleted T cells, or PBMCs. Subjects who had been exposed to COVID-19, were actively infected with it, or had recovered from it provided the deeply sampled blood TCRbeta repertoires that made up the dataset. The repertoires were released in a freely available public database intended as a resource for research on the immune response to SARS-CoV-2. The samples were drawn from two sources: the first 160 participants of the ongoing ImmuneRACE study, and over 950 subjects contributed by 6 global collaborators. Sample metadata almost always included a de-identified subject ID, COVID-19 status, age in years and sex. Where HLA class I and class II types were available, the types were taken from metadata supplied by the sample provider, not from assay-based typing. Broader findings and caveats from the paper: Clinical and demographic metadata were provided uncurated, with the amount varying by source and participant.

The collaborating institutions used their own protocols to collect whole blood in K2EDTA tubes. Collaborator samples were shipped for TCRbeta analysis as frozen whole blood, isolated PBMCs, or DNA extracted from either sample type. Compared with germline, V lacks 7 bases and J lacks 3 bases; bases without a gene match: 9. CDR1 SGHTA and CDR2 FQGNSA are derived from the germline V gene. The CDR3 runs 16 residues from the cysteine to the phenylalanine. Of the read, only the CDR3 DNA is kept; its 48 bases are in frame from base 1. The immunoSEQ Assay, a bias-controlled multiplex PCR, was used to amplify TCRbeta CDR3 regions from genomic DNA. The source study handled its data this way. Within the assay, amplification of reference gene primers was used to estimate how many nucleated cells each sample contained. Sequence reads were collapsed and filtered to measure the absolute abundance of every unique TCRbeta CDR3 rearrangement. Productive Simpson clonality was computed per sample as the square root of Simpson's diversity index over productive rearrangements. TCRdb provides this immuneACCESS table in a form limited to in-frame rearrangements. Some clones are lacking; in checked studies, under half of them reflect an unresolved V gene, and why the rest are absent is not known. The DNA gave D and trimming, while V, J and clone size come from that table. Recorded for this sample are around 250,000 clones; about 80% of them occurred a single time. The top ten constitute less than 5.5% of the sample.

The sequence was collected from a man aged 50-60 years with active or convalescent COVID-19. This chain joins TRBV7-2 to TRBJ2-1; 10 of the junction bases match TRBD2. The source material was peripheral blood. The CDR3 has the sequence CASTAPLAGRYNEQFF. The sequenced DNA is TGTGCCAGCACCGCACCACTAGCGGGGCGCTACAATGAGCAGTTCTTC.